This TCR beta chain was captured in a study of control samples from healthy donors and cancer patients. Method: immunoSEQ multiplex PCR; TCRdb's copy keeps in-frame clones and lacks some. The data show 75,000 to 100,000 clones, about nine tenths seen once. CDR1 MNHNY and CDR2 SVGAGI come from the germline V gene (reference sequence). Trimming removed 6 bases at V and 2 bases at J, with 17 bases between. This CDR3 region has 16 residues. J is TRBJ1-5 and V is TRBV6-6; D perhaps matches TRBD1 (5 bases). The receptor comes from a human donor in good health. The donor label of this sample is uncertain. What was sequenced was blood. CDR3 residues: CASRGSSEGGNQPQHF. CDR3 sequence (DNA): TGTGCCAGCAGGGGGTCATCAGAAGGGGGCAATCAGCCCCAGCATTTT.